This section outlines one T cell receptor beta chain sequence together with its context. Its specificity is not known. Assay used: immunoSEQ multiplex PCR; TCRdb lists only in-frame clones, some missing. The profile shows 50,000 or so clones, 75% to 90% of them singletons. Germline V gives CDR1 MNHEY, CDR2 SVGAGI. V lost 6 bases, J lost 7 bases, and 16 bases lay in between. The CDR3 has 15 amino acids. The data were taken from a study of T cell responses to AZD1222 COVID-19 vaccine. General observations from the study: Most donors were white British, females outnumbered males, and clonal diversity was possibly underestimated. It was only a handful of AZD1222 recipients who were seropositive at baseline. Dominant CD4 TCR responses targeted spike regions 160-218 and 743-854.

Pooling was applied to second doses at about 4 or about 12 weeks. This sample comprised peripheral blood, obtained 28 days after the second AZD1222 dose. This clonotype was sampled from an adult who received the AZD1222 COVID-19 vaccine. This chain connects TRBV6-5 to TRBJ1-6; no reliable D call. The CDR3 nucleotides are TGTGCCAGCAGCCGAGTTGGGGTTGAGAATTCACCCCTCCACTTT. This encodes CASSRVGVENSPLHF.